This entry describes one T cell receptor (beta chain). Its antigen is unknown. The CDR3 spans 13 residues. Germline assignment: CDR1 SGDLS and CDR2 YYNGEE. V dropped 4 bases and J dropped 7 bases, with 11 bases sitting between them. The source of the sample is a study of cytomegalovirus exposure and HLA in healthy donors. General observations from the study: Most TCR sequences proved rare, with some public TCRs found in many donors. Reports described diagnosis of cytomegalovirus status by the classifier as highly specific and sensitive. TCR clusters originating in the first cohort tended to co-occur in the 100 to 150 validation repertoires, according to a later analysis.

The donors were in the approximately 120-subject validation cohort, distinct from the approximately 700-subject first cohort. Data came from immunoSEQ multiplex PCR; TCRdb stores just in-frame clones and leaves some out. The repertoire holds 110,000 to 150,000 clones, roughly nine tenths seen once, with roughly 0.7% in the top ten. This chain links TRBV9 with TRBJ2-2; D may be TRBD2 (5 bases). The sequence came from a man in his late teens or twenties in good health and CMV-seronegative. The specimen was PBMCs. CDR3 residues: CASSSRGNGELFF. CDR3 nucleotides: TGTGCCAGCAGCTCCCGGGGAAACGGGGAGCTGTTTTTT.